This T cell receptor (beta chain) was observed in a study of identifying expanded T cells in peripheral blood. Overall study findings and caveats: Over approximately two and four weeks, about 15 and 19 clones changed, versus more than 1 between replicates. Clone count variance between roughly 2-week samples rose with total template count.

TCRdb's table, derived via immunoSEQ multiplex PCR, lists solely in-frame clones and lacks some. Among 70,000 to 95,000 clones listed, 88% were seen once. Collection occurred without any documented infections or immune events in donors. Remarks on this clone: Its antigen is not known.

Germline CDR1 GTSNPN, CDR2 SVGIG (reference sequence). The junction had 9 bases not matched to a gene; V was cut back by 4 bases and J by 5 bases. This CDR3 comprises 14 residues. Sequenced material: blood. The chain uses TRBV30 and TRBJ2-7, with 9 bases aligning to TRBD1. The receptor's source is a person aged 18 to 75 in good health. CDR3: CAWNPGQGSHEQYF. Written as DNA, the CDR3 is TGTGCCTGGAATCCGGGACAGGGAAGCCACGAGCAGTACTTC.